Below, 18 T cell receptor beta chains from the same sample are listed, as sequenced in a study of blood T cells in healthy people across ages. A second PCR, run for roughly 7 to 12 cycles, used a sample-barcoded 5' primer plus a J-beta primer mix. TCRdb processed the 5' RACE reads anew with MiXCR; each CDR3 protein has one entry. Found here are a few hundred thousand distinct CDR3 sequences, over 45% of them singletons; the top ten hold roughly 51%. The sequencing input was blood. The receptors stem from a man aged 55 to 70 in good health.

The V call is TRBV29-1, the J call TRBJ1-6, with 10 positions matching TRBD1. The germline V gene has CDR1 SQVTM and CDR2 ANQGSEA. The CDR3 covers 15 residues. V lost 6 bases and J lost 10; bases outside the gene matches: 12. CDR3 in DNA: TGCAGCGTACCCCGACAGGGGGCAGGAGAGTCACCCCTCCACTTT. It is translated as CSVPRQGAGESPLHF.

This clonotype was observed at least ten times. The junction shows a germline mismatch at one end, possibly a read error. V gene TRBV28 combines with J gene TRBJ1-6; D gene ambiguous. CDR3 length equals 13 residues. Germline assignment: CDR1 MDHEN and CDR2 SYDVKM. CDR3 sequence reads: CASSVWPNSPLHF. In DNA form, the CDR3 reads TGTGCCAGCAGTGTATGGCCGAATTCACCCCTCCACTTT.

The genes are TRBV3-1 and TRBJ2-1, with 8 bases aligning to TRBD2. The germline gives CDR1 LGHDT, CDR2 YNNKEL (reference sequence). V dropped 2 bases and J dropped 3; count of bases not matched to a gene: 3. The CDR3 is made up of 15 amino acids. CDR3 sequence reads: CASSQMSGSYNEQFF. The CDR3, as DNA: TGTGCCAGCAGCCAAATGAGCGGGAGCTACAATGAGCAGTTCTTC.

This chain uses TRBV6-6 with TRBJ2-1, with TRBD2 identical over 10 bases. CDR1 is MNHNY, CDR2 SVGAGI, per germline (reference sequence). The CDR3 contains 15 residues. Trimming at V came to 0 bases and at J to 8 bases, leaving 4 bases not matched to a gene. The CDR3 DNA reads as TGTGCCAGCAGTTACTCGAGACTAGCGGGCGATGAGCAGTTCTTC. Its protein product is CASSYSRLAGDEQFF.

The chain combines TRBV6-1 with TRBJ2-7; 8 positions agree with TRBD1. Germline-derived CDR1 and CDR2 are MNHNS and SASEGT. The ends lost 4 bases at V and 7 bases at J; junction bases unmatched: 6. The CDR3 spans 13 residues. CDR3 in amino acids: CASSGAGGWEQYF. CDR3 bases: TGTGCCAGCAGTGGGGCAGGGGGCTGGGAGCAGTACTTC.

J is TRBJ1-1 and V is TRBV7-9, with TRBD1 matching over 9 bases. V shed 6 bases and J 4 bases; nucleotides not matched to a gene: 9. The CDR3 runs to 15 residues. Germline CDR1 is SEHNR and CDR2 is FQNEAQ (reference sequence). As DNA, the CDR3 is TGTGCCAGCAGGCGGCGACAGGGGGAAAGCACTGAAGCTTTCTTT. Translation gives CASRRRQGESTEAFF. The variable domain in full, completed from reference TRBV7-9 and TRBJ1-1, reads DTGVSQNPRHKITKRGQNVTFRCDPISEHNRLYWYRQTLGQGPEFLTYFQNEAQLEKSRLLSDRFSAERPKGSFSTLEIQRTEQGDSAMYLCASRRRQGESTEAFFGQGTRLTVV.

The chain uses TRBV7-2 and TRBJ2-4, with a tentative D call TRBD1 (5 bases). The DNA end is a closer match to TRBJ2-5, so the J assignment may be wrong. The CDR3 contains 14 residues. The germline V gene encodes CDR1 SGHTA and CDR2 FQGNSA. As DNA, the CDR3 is TGTGCCAGCAGCCCCCAGGGCAGGGTTGAGACCCAGTACTTC. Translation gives CASSPQGRVETQYF.

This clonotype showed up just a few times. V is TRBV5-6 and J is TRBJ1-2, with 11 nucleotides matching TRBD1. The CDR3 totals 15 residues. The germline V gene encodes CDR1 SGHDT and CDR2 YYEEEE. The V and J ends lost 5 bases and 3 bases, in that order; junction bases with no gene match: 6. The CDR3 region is CASRPDRGPDYGYTF. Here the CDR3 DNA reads TGTGCCAGCAGACCGGACAGGGGGCCCGACTATGGCTACACCTTC.

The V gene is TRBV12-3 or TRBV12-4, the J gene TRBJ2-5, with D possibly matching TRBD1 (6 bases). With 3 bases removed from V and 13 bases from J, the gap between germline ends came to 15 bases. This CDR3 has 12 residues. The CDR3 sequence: CASSLIWGHAYF. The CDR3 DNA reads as TGTGCCAGCAGTTTGATTTGGGGACACGCGTACTTC.

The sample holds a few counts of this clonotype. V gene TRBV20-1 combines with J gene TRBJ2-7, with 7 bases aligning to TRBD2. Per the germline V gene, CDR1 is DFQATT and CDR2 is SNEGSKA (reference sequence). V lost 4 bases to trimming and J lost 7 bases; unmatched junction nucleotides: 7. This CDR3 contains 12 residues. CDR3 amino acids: CSANRPGGEQYF. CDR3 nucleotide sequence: TGCAGTGCTAACAGACCGGGGGGAGAGCAGTACTTC.

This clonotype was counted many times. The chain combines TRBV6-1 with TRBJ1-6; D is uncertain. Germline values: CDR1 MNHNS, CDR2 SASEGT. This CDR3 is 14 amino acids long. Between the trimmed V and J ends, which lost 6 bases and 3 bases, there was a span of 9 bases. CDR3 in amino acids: CASRAGFYNSPLHF. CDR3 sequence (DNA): TGTGCCAGCAGGGCGGGGTTCTATAATTCACCCCTCCACTTT.

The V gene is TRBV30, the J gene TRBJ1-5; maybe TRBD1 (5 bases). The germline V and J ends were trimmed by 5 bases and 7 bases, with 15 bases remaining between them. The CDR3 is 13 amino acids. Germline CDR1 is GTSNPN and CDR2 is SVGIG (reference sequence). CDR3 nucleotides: TGTGCCTGGCAGGGACGGAAAGGGCAGCCCCAGCATTTT. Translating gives CAWQGRKGQPQHF.

The CDR3 nucleotides are TGTGCCAGCTCACCTGGGACTAGCGGACGCTCCTACAATGAGCAGTTCTTC. It yields the protein CASSPGTSGRSYNEQFF. The chain uses TRBV18 and TRBJ2-1; 11 positions match TRBD2. Germline V lookup: CDR1 KGHSH, CDR2 LQKENI. The CDR3 has 17 residues. V dropped 3 bases and J dropped 0; count of bases not matched to a gene: 4.

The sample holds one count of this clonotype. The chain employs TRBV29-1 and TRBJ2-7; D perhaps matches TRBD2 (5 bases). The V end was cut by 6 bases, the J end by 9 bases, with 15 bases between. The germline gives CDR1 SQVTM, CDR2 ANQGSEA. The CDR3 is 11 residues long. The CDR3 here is CSVELMAGQYF. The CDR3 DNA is TGCAGCGTGGAGTTGATGGCGGGGCAGTACTTC.

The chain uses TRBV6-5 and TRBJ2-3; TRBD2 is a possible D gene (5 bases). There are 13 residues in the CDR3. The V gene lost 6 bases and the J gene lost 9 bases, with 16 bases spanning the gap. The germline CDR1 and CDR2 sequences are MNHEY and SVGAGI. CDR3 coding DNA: TGTGCCAGCAGCCCTGCAGCGGTGGCAACGCAGTATTTT. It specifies CASSPAAVATQYF.

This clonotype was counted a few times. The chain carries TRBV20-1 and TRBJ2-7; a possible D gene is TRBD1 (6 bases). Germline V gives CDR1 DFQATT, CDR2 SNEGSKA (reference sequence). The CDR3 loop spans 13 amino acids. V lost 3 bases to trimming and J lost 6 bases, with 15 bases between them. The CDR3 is CSASTGTLTEQYF. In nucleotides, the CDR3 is TGCAGTGCTAGCACCGGGACACTAACCGAGCAGTACTTC.

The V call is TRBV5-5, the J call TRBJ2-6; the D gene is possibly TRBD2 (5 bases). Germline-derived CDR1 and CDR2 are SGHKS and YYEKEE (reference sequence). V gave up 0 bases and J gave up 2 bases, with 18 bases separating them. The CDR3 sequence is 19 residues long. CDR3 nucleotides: TGTGCCAGCAGCTTGGCGCGAATTCGAGGAGGCCCTGGGGCCAACGTCCTGACTTTC. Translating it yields CASSLARIRGGPGANVLTF. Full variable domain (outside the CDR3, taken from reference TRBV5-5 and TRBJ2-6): DAGVTQSPTHLIKTRGQQVTLRCSPISGHKSVSWYQQVLGQGPQFIFQYYEKEERGRGNFPDRFSARQFPNYSSELNVNALLLGDSALYLCASSLARIRGGPGANVLTFGAGSRLTVL.

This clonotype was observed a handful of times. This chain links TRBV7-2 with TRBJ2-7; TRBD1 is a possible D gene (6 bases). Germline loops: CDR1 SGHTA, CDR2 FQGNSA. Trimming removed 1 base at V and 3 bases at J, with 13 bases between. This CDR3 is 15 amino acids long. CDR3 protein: CASSLELIGGYEQYF. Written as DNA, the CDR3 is TGTGCCAGCAGCTTAGAATTAATAGGGGGCTACGAGCAGTACTTC.